These 22 T cell receptor beta chains were all obtained from the same sample, sequenced in a study of blood T cell repertoires in COVID-19. Using immunoSEQ multiplex PCR, the repertoire was profiled, and TCRdb retains in-frame clones only, with some absent. Of about 220,000 clones listed, approximately 77% were seen once; the top ten hold 3.6%. The sample consisted of peripheral blood. These receptors originate from a woman of 80 years or more with acute or convalescent COVID-19.

This clone was found once. The V and J genes are TRBV9 and TRBJ2-7; 11 bases agree with TRBD2. CDR3 size: 15 residues. From germline, CDR1 is SGDLS and CDR2 YYNGEE. The V and J ends lost 3 bases and 0 bases, in that order; junction bases with no gene match: 2. The CDR3 DNA reads as TGTGCCAGCAGCGGGGGACTAGCGGACTCCTACGAGCAGTACTTC. Translation: CASSGGLADSYEQYF.

V gene TRBV5-1 combines with J gene TRBJ2-6; 7 nucleotides align to TRBD1. The CDR3 sequence is 18 residues long. Germline V gene sequence: CDR1 SGHRS, CDR2 YFSETQ. J gave up 1 base and V 1 base, and 8 bases lay outside the gene matches. The chain's CDR3 is CASSLNTGTASGANVLTF. The CDR3 DNA sequence: TGCGCCAGCAGCTTGAATACCGGGACAGCTTCTGGGGCCAACGTCCTGACTTTC.

The chain employs TRBV24-1 and TRBJ2-1; 8 bases agree with TRBD2. Germline V gene data show CDR1 as KGHDR and CDR2 as SFDVKD. The J segment lost 8 bases and the V segment lost 2 bases, leaving 10 bases of the junction unmatched. CDR3 size: 16 residues. CDR3 residues: CATSDSIAETSDEQFF. CDR3 coding DNA: TGTGCCACCAGTGATTCCATAGCGGAGACTAGCGATGAGCAGTTCTTC.

This clone was observed a few times. V is TRBV5-4 and J is TRBJ1-2, with 8 nucleotides matching TRBD1. The length of the CDR3 is 15 residues. Looked up from germline, CDR1 is SGHNT and CDR2 is YYREEE (reference sequence). V trimming: 0 bases; J trimming: 1 base; junction bases outside the gene matches: 2. The CDR3 protein is CASSLGQGINYGYTF. CDR3 nucleotide sequence: TGTGCCAGCAGCTTGGGACAGGGGATTAACTATGGCTACACCTTC.

This clone appeared a few times. This sequence joins TRBV10-3 and TRBJ1-4, with a possible D match to TRBD1 (6 bases). Germline V lookup: CDR1 ENHRY, CDR2 SYGVKD. V shed 10 bases and J shed 3 bases, with 9 bases lying between them. The CDR3 totals 12 residues. The CDR3 spells CATQGSNEKLFF. The CDR3 DNA is TGTGCCACACAGGGCTCTAATGAAAAACTGTTTTTT.

V and J are TRBV5-1 and TRBJ2-7, with TRBD2 identical over 13 bases. The CDR3 sequence is 17 residues long. CDR1 and CDR2 (germline): SGHRS, YFSETQ. The ends lost 3 bases at V and 3 bases at J; junction bases unmatched: 9. This CDR3 reads CASSSGTSGISYYEQYF. The DNA for the CDR3 is TGCGCCAGCAGCTCCGGGACTAGCGGGATCTCTTACTACGAGCAGTACTTC.

The chain links TRBV2 to TRBJ1-4; unclear D gene. Germline V gene data show CDR1 as SNHLY and CDR2 as FYNNEI. V was cut by 10 bases and J by 1 base, with 13 bases left in between. The CDR3 length is 14 residues. The CDR3 DNA is TGTGCCACCGAAGTCGGTCTAACTAATGAAAAACTGTTTTTT. It yields the protein CATEVGLTNEKLFF.

V gene TRBV4-2 combines with J gene TRBJ2-1; D gene ambiguous. Germline V lookup: CDR1 LGHNA, CDR2 YNFKEQ. There are 12 residues in the CDR3. With 3 bases removed from V and 4 bases from J, the gap between germline ends came to 4 bases. CDR3 in DNA: TGTGCCAGCAGCCATCCATACAATGAGCAGTTCTTC. Translation: CASSHPYNEQFF.

The J gene is TRBJ1-1, the V gene TRBV12-5; D call uncertain. There are 14 residues in the CDR3. The V end was cut by 3 bases, the J end by 1 base, with 9 bases between. From germline, CDR1 is LGHNT and CDR2 FRNRAP. CDR3 in DNA: TGTGCTAGTGGTTTCGGGGTCCAGAACACTGAAGCTTTCTTT. This codes for CASGFGVQNTEAFF.

This chain connects TRBV19 to TRBJ1-4, with a possible D match to TRBD1 (5 bases). This CDR3 has 15 residues. With 8 bases removed from V and 4 bases from J, the gap between germline ends came to 17 bases. Germline V CDR1 and CDR2: LNHDA, SQIVND (reference sequence). The DNA of the CDR3 is TGTGCCAGTTGGTCCGCAGGGCCGAATAATGAAAAACTGTTTTTT. Translation: CASWSAGPNNEKLFF.

Written as DNA, the CDR3 is TGTGCTAGTGGTTTCAACAGGGGGCCCCTCCACTTT. This codes for CASGFNRGPLHF. This chain joins TRBV12-5 and TRBJ1-6, with 8 bases lining up with TRBD1. J lost 13 bases, V lost 3 bases, and 2 bases had no gene match. The CDR3 is 12 residues long. Germline loops: CDR1 LGHNT, CDR2 FRNRAP.

This clone was recorded only once. The rearrangement links TRBV2 to TRBJ1-1; no clear D gene. The CDR3 loop spans 12 amino acids. Trimming left V 2 bases short and J 11 bases short, with 12 bases between. Per germline, CDR1 SNHLY and CDR2 FYNNEI. The CDR3 loop reads CASSETPNGAFF. In DNA, the CDR3 is TGTGCCAGCAGTGAAACCCCCAACGGGGCTTTCTTT.

The V and J genes are TRBV19 and TRBJ2-1; D is perhaps TRBD2 (5 bases). Germline CDR1 LNHDA, CDR2 SQIVND (reference sequence). This CDR3 is built from 14 residues. V was pared by 5 bases and J by 1 base, with 9 bases between. CDR3 DNA sequence: TGTGCCAGTAGTGCCCCGGGGTCCTACAATGAGCAGTTCTTC. Amino acid sequence: CASSAPGSYNEQFF.

The genes are TRBV28 and TRBJ1-5, with D tentatively TRBD1 (6 bases). This CDR3 has 15 amino acids. Trimming left V 6 bases short and J 6 bases short, with 18 bases between. Germline V gene data show CDR1 as MDHEN and CDR2 as SYDVKM. CDR3 nucleotide sequence: TGTGCCAGCAGCCTGGGGACCTCCAGGGGTCAGCCCCAGCATTTT. Its protein product is CASSLGTSRGQPQHF.

This clone occurred a few times. The chain links TRBV3-1 (or the pseudogene TRBV3-2) to TRBJ2-2; 7 positions agree with TRBD2. This CDR3 spans 15 amino acids. The germline V gene encodes CDR1 LGHDT and CDR2 YNNKEL (reference sequence). V lost 4 bases and J lost 1; bases outside the gene matches: 3. The CDR3 DNA follows: TGTGCCAGCAGCCCATTAGCGGGGAACACCGGGGAGCTGTTTTTT. Protein product: CASSPLAGNTGELFF.

This rearrangement joins TRBV6-2 or TRBV6-3 to TRBJ2-1, with a tentative D call TRBD2 (5 bases). The germline V gene encodes CDR1 MNHEY and CDR2 SVGEGT. The CDR3 spans 14 residues. V lost 3 bases, J lost 7 bases, and 13 bases lay in between. The CDR3 is CASSYAGGINEQFF. CDR3 bases: TGTGCCAGCAGTTATGCTGGAGGCATAAATGAGCAGTTCTTC.

The chain joins TRBV6-2 or TRBV6-3 to TRBJ2-7; 7 nucleotides align to TRBD1. With 4 bases clipped from V and 2 bases from J, the junction kept 5 bases outside the gene matches. The CDR3 contains 14 residues. Germline V CDR1 and CDR2: MNHEY, SVGEGT. The CDR3 is CASSSRTGTYEQYF. CDR3 nucleotide sequence: TGTGCCAGCAGTTCCCGGACAGGTACCTACGAGCAGTACTTC.

V and J are TRBV7-2 and TRBJ2-3; 9 bases are shared with TRBD2. The V and J ends lost 5 bases and 7 bases, in that order; junction bases with no gene match: 7. The CDR3 contains 14 residues. Looked up from germline, CDR1 is SGHTA and CDR2 is FQGNSA. CDR3: CASSTRGGRNTQYF. In DNA, the CDR3 is TGTGCCAGCAGCACGCGGGGGGGCCGGAATACGCAGTATTTT.

The gene calls are TRBV9 and TRBJ2-4; TRBD1 agrees at 9 bases. The CDR3 is made up of 14 amino acids. The germline CDR1 and CDR2 sequences are SGDLS and YYNGEE. V was clipped by 3 bases and J by 5 bases; unmatched bases: 3. CDR3 sequence (DNA): TGTGCCAGCAGCGCCACAGGGGGCGAAAACATTCAGTACTTC. It translates to CASSATGGENIQYF.

This chain links TRBV23-1 with TRBJ1-2, with a tentative D call TRBD1 (5 bases). TRBV23-1 falls under the ORF class, with uncertain function. The length of the CDR3 is 13 residues. The V end lost 3 bases, the J end lost 7 bases, and 12 bases lay between the germline ends. This CDR3 reads CASSHSGAVGYTF. CDR3 DNA sequence: TGCGCCAGCAGTCACAGCGGGGCGGTTGGCTACACCTTC.

J is TRBJ1-1 and V is TRBV12-3 or TRBV12-4, with unresolved D. The V gene lost 2 bases and the J gene lost 7 bases, with 11 bases spanning the gap. The CDR3 is 13 residues long. CDR3 loop: CASSLIRTGEAFF. CDR3 DNA sequence: TGTGCCAGCAGTTTAATTCGTACCGGTGAAGCTTTCTTT.

In DNA, the CDR3 is TGCGCCAGCAGCCCCGGACGCGGGGTCTACGAGCAGTACTTC. Its protein product is CASSPGRGVYEQYF. This rearrangement joins TRBV4-3 to TRBJ2-7; D possibly corresponds to TRBD2 (6 bases). The V gene's germline CDR1 is LGHNA and CDR2 YSLEER. This CDR3 comprises 14 residues. Trimming removed 4 bases at V and 3 bases at J, with 13 bases between.